This is a list of T cell receptor beta chains from one sample in a study of PD-L1 blockade in urothelial cancer. Produced via immunoSEQ multiplex PCR; TCRdb's table is partial and in-frame only. The sample holds about 95,000 clones, around 87% seen once. Material: PBMCs, obtained around atezolizumab (anti-PD-L1) treatment. The receptor source for this set is a man aged 55 to 69 with urothelial cancer. CDR3s leave out the opening cysteine and the closing phenylalanine or tryptophan. D genes are given only for firm matches.

TRBJ2-1	NA	TRBV6-5	ASSYAGLSYNEQF
TRBJ2-7	NA	TRBV7-6	ASSLGDSREQY
TRBJ1-3	TRBD1	TRBV28	ASRVTGQRLKGPIY
TRBJ2-7	TRBD1	TRBV5-1	ASSRETGVYEQY
TRBJ2-2	TRBD2	TRBV7-7	ASSWGAGNTGELF
TRBJ2-5	TRBD2	TRBV5-1	ASSLVAVGASGGLHQETQY
TRBJ2-7	TRBD2	TRBV6-1	ASSGLLAGVYEQY
TRBJ2-3	NA	TRBV7-9	ASAHPGGGGDTQY
TRBJ2-3	NA	TRBV7-9	ASSLESSTDTQY
TRBJ2-2	NA	TRBV7-3	ASSSTGQNTGELF
TRBJ1-2	TRBD1	TRBV5-4	ASSFIQGDYGYT
TRBJ2-7	NA	TRBV5-1	ASRDIYEQY
TRBJ1-1	TRBD1	TRBV7-3	ASSTDRGAEAF
TRBJ2-1	TRBD2	TRBV9	ASSVGLLAGDLSSYNEQF
TRBJ1-6	TRBD1	TRBV7-9	ASSYQGEASPLH
TRBJ1-6	NA	TRBV18	ASSPAPRSPLH
TRBJ1-3	NA	TRBV28	ASSSPDWPIY
TRBJ1-4	TRBD1	TRBV4-3	ASSQDPGQGVELF
TRBJ1-1	TRBD1	TRBV5-4	ASSLDLGTEKMNTEAF
TRBJ2-5	TRBD2	TRBV4-1	ASSQEGGGPETQY
TRBJ1-5	NA	TRBV9	ASSVQGNAATQH
TRBJ2-2	TRBD2	TRBV6-4	ASSVQAGLNTGELF
TRBJ2-3	NA	TRBV7-2	ASSLPRNTQY
TRBJ2-5	TRBD2	TRBV6-1	ASTLAGGPQETQY
TRBJ2-1	TRBD1	TRBV28	ASSLQGAYNEQF
TRBJ1-4	TRBD1	TRBV6-5	ASSYTTGANEKLF
TRBJ1-1	NA	TRBV28	ASTIGVGGAF
TRBJ1-2	NA	TRBV19	ASSMILGRDGYT
TRBJ2-3	TRBD2	TRBV30	ACGSGSDTQY
TRBJ1-1	NA	TRBV6-1	ASSEASRRRLNTEAF
TRBJ1-5	NA	TRBV2	ASSTRNQPQH
TRBJ2-5	NA	TRBV27	ASSLGLRGLGGETQY
TRBJ2-1	TRBD2	TRBV6-4	ASSIAGGRNEQF